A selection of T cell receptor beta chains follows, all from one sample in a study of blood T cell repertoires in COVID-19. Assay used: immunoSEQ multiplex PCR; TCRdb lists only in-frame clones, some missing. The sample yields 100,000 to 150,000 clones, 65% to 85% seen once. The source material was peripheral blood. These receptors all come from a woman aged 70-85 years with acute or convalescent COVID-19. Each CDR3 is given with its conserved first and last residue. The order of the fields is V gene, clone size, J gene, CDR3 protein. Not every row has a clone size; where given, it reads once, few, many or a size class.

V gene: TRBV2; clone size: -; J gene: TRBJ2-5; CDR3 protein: CASKTGQETQYF
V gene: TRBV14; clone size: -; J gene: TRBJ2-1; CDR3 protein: CASSLAGGQYNEQFF
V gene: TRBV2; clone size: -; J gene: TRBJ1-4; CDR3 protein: CASNSQGATNEKLFF
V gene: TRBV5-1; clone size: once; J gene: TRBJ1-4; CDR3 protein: CASSDPGQGFEKLFF
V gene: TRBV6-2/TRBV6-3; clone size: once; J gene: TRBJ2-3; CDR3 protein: CASSPQGGSTDTQYF
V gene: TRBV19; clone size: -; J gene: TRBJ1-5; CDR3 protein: CASSIRVYSNQPQHF
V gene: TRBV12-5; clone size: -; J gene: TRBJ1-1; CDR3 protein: CASGPDRGLAFF
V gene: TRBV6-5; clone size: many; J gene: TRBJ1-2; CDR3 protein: CASQEVPNYGYTF
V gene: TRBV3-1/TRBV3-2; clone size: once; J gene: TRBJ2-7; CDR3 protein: CASSPRTGGFLVYEQYF
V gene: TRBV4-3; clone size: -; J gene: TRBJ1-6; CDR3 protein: CASSQEGGGARNSPLHF
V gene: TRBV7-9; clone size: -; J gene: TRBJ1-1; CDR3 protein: CASSLVTGGRTEAFF
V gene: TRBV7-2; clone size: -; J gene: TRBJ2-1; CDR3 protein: CASSFSRNNEQFF
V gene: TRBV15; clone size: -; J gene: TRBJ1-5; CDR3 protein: CATSRDLIGGAGNQPQHF
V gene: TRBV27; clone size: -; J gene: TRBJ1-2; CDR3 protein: CASSRTGNYGYTF
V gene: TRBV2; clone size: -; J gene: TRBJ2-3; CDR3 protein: CASSGQITDTQYF
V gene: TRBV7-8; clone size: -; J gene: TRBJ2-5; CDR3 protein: CASSLAGLPSRGTQYF
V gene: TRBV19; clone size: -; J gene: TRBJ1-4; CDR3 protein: CASSVGTAAGEKLFF
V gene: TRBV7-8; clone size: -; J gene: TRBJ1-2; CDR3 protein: CASSLDRGPNYGYTF
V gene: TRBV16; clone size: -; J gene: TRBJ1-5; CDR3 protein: CASSHRGRNSNQPQHF
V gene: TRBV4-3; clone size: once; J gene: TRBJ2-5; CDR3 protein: CASSQGRGGETQYF
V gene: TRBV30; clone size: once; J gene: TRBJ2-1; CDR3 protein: CALRRRDLSSYNEQFF
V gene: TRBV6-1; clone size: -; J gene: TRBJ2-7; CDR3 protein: CASSEGQAFTYEQYF
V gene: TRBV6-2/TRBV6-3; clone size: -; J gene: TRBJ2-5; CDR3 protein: CASSYSLGRSGGPGTQYF
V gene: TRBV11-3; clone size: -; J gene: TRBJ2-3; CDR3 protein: CASSLLEYDTQYF
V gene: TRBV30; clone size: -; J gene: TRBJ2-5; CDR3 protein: CAWSGTGRTETQYF
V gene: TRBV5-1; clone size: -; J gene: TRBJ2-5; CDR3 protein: CASSLDTGPQETQYF
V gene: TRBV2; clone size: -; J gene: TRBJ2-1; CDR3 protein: CASSKGGDEQFF
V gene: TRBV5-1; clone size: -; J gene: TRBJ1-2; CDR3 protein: CASSPGITNYGYTF
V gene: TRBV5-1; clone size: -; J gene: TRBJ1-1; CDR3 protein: CASSQTGGDITEAFF
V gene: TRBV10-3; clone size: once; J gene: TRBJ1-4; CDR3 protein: CAIGQNWDEKLFF
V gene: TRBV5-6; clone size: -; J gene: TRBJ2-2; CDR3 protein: CASSLGGLNTGELFF
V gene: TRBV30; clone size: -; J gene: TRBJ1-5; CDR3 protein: CAWSGYSNQPQHF
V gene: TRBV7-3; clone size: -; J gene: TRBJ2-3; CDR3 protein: CASSLATGSTDTQYF
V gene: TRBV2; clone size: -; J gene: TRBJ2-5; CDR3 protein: CASSFQAGQGETQYF
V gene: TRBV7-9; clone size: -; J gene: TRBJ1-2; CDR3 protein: CASSLVLWRLVAVYGYTF
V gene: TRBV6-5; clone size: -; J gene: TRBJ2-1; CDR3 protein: CASSYADSRVEQFF
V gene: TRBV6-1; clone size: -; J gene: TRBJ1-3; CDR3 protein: CASSDVGAYSGNTIYF
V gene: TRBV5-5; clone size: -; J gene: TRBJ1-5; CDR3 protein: CASSNLISRGNQPQHF
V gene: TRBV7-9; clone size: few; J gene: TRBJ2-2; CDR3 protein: CASSSTRAAGVNTGELFF
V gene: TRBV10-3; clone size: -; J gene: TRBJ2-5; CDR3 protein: CAISESASGGAETQYF
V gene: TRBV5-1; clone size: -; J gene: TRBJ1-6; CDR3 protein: CASTVGQAGSPLHF
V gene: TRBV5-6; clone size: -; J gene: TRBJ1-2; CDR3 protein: CASSLSGQGFDYGYTF
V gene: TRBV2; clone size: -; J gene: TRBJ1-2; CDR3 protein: CASRDREISYGYTF
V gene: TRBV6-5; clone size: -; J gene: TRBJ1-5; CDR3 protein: CASRPRQNSNQPQHF
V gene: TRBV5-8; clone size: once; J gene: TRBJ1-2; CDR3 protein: CASSLAGISNYGYTF
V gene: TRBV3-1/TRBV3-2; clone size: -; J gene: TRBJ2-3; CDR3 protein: CASSQHLAGAATDTQYF
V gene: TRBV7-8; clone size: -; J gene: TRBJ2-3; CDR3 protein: CASSARLAGGTDTQYF